What follows is one T cell receptor (beta chain) and its context. Per the authors' pipeline: The assay estimated nucleated cells by amplifying reference gene primers. Using immunoSEQ multiplex PCR, the repertoire was profiled, and TCRdb retains in-frame clones only, with some absent. D and trimming were read from the DNA, whereas the V and J calls and clone size are those reported in that table. The data contain 100,000 to 140,000 clones, 70% to 90% of them singletons. The data derive from a study of blood T cell repertoires in COVID-19. Study-wide context: Researchers got acute and convalescent COVID-19 samples from the United States, Italy and Spain. Sample material is recorded as cDNA or gDNA derived from T cells, B-cell-depleted T cells, or PBMCs.

Per germline, CDR1 LNHNV and CDR2 YYDKDF (reference sequence). The CDR3 runs 14 residues. Unmatched junction bases numbered 6, after V lost 3 bases and J lost 5 bases. The TCR sequence derives from a man between 50 and 59 years old with active or convalescent COVID-19. The J gene is TRBJ2-5, the V gene TRBV15, with TRBD1 matching 7 bases. Sequencing was done on a sample of peripheral blood. The CDR3 loop reads CATSREGGRETQYF. In nucleotides, the CDR3 is TGTGCCACCAGCAGGGAAGGGGGCCGGGAGACCCAGTACTTC. The whole variable domain, remainder taken from reference TRBV15 and TRBJ2-5, is DAMVIQNPRYQVTQFGKPVTLSCSQTLNHNVMYWYQQKSSQAPKLLFHYYDKDFNNEADTPDNFQSRRPNTSFCFLDIRSPGLGDTAMYLCATSREGGRETQYFGPGTRLLVL.